A selection of T cell receptor beta chains follows, all from one sample in a study of blood T cell repertoires in COVID-19. Assay used: immunoSEQ multiplex PCR; TCRdb lists only in-frame clones, some missing. The sample has some 38,000 clones, over 80% seen once. The specimen was peripheral blood. These receptors all come from a woman in her 30s in a cohort sampled during active COVID-19. Both conserved end residues are part of each CDR3. The order of the fields is J gene, clone size, D gene, V gene, CDR3 DNA, CDR3 protein. D genes are given only for firm matches. The size of a clone is reported for some rows only, either as once, few or many, or as a class for expanded clones.

J: TRBJ1-2; size: -; D: -; V: TRBV29-1; DNA: TGCAGCGTTGAAGATGGGGGGGGCAGGATTGGCTACACCTTC; CDR3: CSVEDGGGRIGYTF
J: TRBJ1-4; size: -; D: -; V: TRBV27; DNA: TGTGCCAGCAGTACACAGCTAAATGAAAAACTGTTTTTT; CDR3: CASSTQLNEKLFF
J: TRBJ2-1; size: -; D: TRBD2; V: TRBV9; DNA: TGTGCCAGCAGCGTAGGGGCAGCGGGAGGGCACAATGAGCAGTTCTTC; CDR3: CASSVGAAGGHNEQFF
J: TRBJ2-7; size: -; D: TRBD1; V: TRBV2; DNA: TGTGCCAGCAGCCTCCTCGGACAGGGGGCAGGTGAGCAGTACTTC; CDR3: CASSLLGQGAGEQYF
J: TRBJ2-1; size: -; D: TRBD1; V: TRBV11-2; DNA: TGTGCCAGCAGCTTAGGATCTTTGGGACAGGGTCTCAACAATGAGCAGTTCTTC; CDR3: CASSLGSLGQGLNNEQFF
J: TRBJ2-7; size: -; D: -; V: TRBV28; DNA: TGTGCCAGCAGTTTTACAGGGCACTCCTACGAGCAGTACTTC; CDR3: CASSFTGHSYEQYF
J: TRBJ2-7; size: -; D: TRBD1; V: TRBV2; DNA: TGTGCCAGCAGACCGAGGACAGGGTTCTACGAGCAGTACTTC; CDR3: CASRPRTGFYEQYF
J: TRBJ2-7; size: -; D: TRBD2; V: TRBV15; DNA: TGTGCCACCAGCAGAGGGGAGGGAGGTAACGAGCAGTACTTC; CDR3: CATSRGEGGNEQYF
J: TRBJ1-2; size: once; D: TRBD1; V: TRBV11-2; DNA: TGTGCCAGCAGCTTAATGCTTTCAGGGGGCCACTATGGCTACACCTTC; CDR3: CASSLMLSGGHYGYTF
J: TRBJ2-1; size: -; D: -; V: TRBV27; DNA: TGTGCCAGCAGTTGGTCGGCGGACAATGAGCAGTTCTTC; CDR3: CASSWSADNEQFF
J: TRBJ2-3; size: -; D: -; V: TRBV3-1/TRBV3-2; DNA: TGTGCCAGCAGCCAGTATTCGCACAGACCAGATACGCAGTATTTT; CDR3: CASSQYSHRPDTQYF
J: TRBJ1-1; size: -; D: TRBD1; V: TRBV28; DNA: TGTGCCAGCAGCCGAAGACAGGGGAGGGAAAGGGCTTTCTTT; CDR3: CASSRRQGRERAFF
J: TRBJ1-1; size: -; D: -; V: TRBV30; DNA: TGTGCCTGGGCGGAGCGAACCCGGGGAGCTTTCTTT; CDR3: CAWAERTRGAFF
J: TRBJ2-1; size: -; D: TRBD2; V: TRBV30; DNA: TGTGCCTGGAGCGGGCTAGCGGACTACAATGAGCAGTTCTTC; CDR3: CAWSGLADYNEQFF
J: TRBJ1-2; size: -; D: -; V: TRBV11-2; DNA: TGTGCCAGCAGCCTTGGGGAGGCCTATGGCTACACCTTC; CDR3: CASSLGEAYGYTF
J: TRBJ2-1; size: -; D: TRBD2; V: TRBV28; DNA: TGTGCCAGCAGTTTATGGGGGGGACTAGCGGGAGTCTACAATGAGCAGTTCTTC; CDR3: CASSLWGGLAGVYNEQFF
J: TRBJ1-6; size: -; D: TRBD1; V: TRBV3-1/TRBV3-2; DNA: TGTGCCAGCAGCCCGAGACAGGGGAACGCTTCACCCCTCCACTTT; CDR3: CASSPRQGNASPLHF
J: TRBJ1-2; size: -; D: TRBD1; V: TRBV19; DNA: TGTGCCAGTATGTTAGTAGTGGGGGACAGGGGATATGGCTACACCTTC; CDR3: CASMLVVGDRGYGYTF
J: TRBJ1-3; size: -; D: -; V: TRBV2; DNA: TGTGCCAGCAGTGGGGAGGACTACTATGGAAACACCATATATTTT; CDR3: CASSGEDYYGNTIYF
J: TRBJ2-7; size: -; D: TRBD2; V: TRBV10-1; DNA: TGCGCCAGCAGTGAGTCCCTCGCGGGAGGAACATCCTACGAGCAGTACTTC; CDR3: CASSESLAGGTSYEQYF
J: TRBJ2-5; size: -; D: TRBD2; V: TRBV7-3; DNA: TGTGCCAGCAGCGATAGCGGGAGGGCCATAGAGACCCAGTACTTC; CDR3: CASSDSGRAIETQYF
J: TRBJ2-7; size: -; D: -; V: TRBV27; DNA: TGTGCCAGCAGTTTCAGGTCGGGAGTTCCCTACGAGCAGTACTTC; CDR3: CASSFRSGVPYEQYF
J: TRBJ2-5; size: -; D: TRBD1; V: TRBV4-1; DNA: TGCGCCAGCAGCCAAATAGCGACAGGGGGTCGGGAGACCCAGTACTTC; CDR3: CASSQIATGGRETQYF
J: TRBJ2-7; size: -; D: -; V: TRBV7-9; DNA: TGTGCCAGCAGCTTCGAGCTAGCGCTAGACTACGAGCAGTACTTC; CDR3: CASSFELALDYEQYF
J: TRBJ2-5; size: -; D: TRBD2; V: TRBV6-5; DNA: TGTGCCAGCATCCCCGGACTAGCGGGAGTCGAGACCCAGTACTTC; CDR3: CASIPGLAGVETQYF
J: TRBJ1-2; size: -; D: -; V: TRBV6-1; DNA: TGTGCCAGCAGTGAAGGTCCGGGGTCATCCTATGGCTACACCTTC; CDR3: CASSEGPGSSYGYTF
J: TRBJ2-6; size: once; D: -; V: TRBV12-5; DNA: TGTGCTAGTGGTTTGGTACAGGGAGCCTTCAGGTCTGGGGCCAACGTCCTGACTTTC; CDR3: CASGLVQGAFRSGANVLTF
J: TRBJ2-6; size: -; D: -; V: TRBV30; DNA: TGTGCCTGGAAAAGGGGGTCGGGGGCCAACGTCCTGACTTTC; CDR3: CAWKRGSGANVLTF
J: TRBJ2-1; size: -; D: TRBD2; V: TRBV15; DNA: TGTGCCACCAGCAGAGCTGGTCAGGGACTAGCGTACAATGAGCAGTTCTTC; CDR3: CATSRAGQGLAYNEQFF
J: TRBJ2-5; size: -; D: TRBD1; V: TRBV4-2; DNA: TGTGCCAGCAGCCCAGGGACAGGGGGGGGAGAGACCCAGTACTTC; CDR3: CASSPGTGGGETQYF
J: TRBJ2-5; size: -; D: -; V: TRBV21-1; DNA: TGTGCCAGCAGCAAAGAAAGCAGACAGGGGTGGGAAGAGACCCAGTACTTC; CDR3: CASSKESRQGWEETQYF
J: TRBJ2-1; size: -; D: TRBD2; V: TRBV7-9; DNA: TGTGCCAGCAGCTCCGGACTAGCGGGATCCATCTACAATGAGCAGTTCTTC; CDR3: CASSSGLAGSIYNEQFF
J: TRBJ1-1; size: -; D: -; V: TRBV7-2; DNA: TGTGCCAGCAGCTGGGCGGACATGATGACTGAAGCTTTCTTT; CDR3: CASSWADMMTEAFF
J: TRBJ2-2; size: -; D: TRBD1; V: TRBV12-5; DNA: TGTGCTAATGAGAGCTGGGACAGGGGGCAAAACACCGGGGAGCTGTTTTTT; CDR3: CANESWDRGQNTGELFF
J: TRBJ2-2; size: -; D: TRBD2; V: TRBV4-1; DNA: TGCGCCAGCAGCCAACGTCTAGCGGGAGGACTGGACGGGGAGCTGTTTTTT; CDR3: CASSQRLAGGLDGELFF
J: TRBJ1-1; size: -; D: -; V: TRBV9; DNA: TGTGCCAGCAGCGTAGAAGCAGGGCCGAACACTGAAGCTTTCTTT; CDR3: CASSVEAGPNTEAFF
J: TRBJ2-1; size: -; D: TRBD2; V: TRBV6-1; DNA: TGTGCCAGCAGTGAAGCTATGGCGGGAGGTCCATACAATGAGCAGTTCTTC; CDR3: CASSEAMAGGPYNEQFF
J: TRBJ2-1; size: -; D: -; V: TRBV6-5; DNA: TGTGCCAGCCTCCTTTATAGCTCCTACAATGAGCAGTTCTTC; CDR3: CASLLYSSYNEQFF
J: TRBJ2-3; size: -; D: -; V: TRBV3-1/TRBV3-2; DNA: TGTGCCAGCAGCCAAGGTGGTTGGCGGAGCACAGATACGCAGTATTTT; CDR3: CASSQGGWRSTDTQYF
J: TRBJ2-7; size: -; D: -; V: TRBV5-1; DNA: TGCGCCAGCAGCCGGGAACACTCCTCCTACGAGCAGTACTTC; CDR3: CASSREHSSYEQYF
J: TRBJ1-5; size: once; D: -; V: TRBV19; DNA: TGTGCCAGTAAGAAGGGGTTCAGCAATCAGCCCCAGCATTTT; CDR3: CASKKGFSNQPQHF
J: TRBJ1-4; size: once; D: TRBD1; V: TRBV7-2; DNA: TGTGCCAGTAGCTTAGGGGACAGGGGTGGTGAAAAACTGTTTTTT; CDR3: CASSLGDRGGEKLFF
J: TRBJ2-2; size: -; D: TRBD2; V: TRBV5-6; DNA: TGTGCCAGCAGCTTGGCCGGGAGGGGCACCGGGGAGCTGTTTTTT; CDR3: CASSLAGRGTGELFF
J: TRBJ1-2; size: -; D: -; V: TRBV5-5; DNA: TGTGCCAGCAGCCCTTCCAGACTAACTAACTATGGCTACACCTTC; CDR3: CASSPSRLTNYGYTF
J: TRBJ2-7; size: -; D: TRBD2; V: TRBV10-3; DNA: TGTGCCATCAGTGGGATAGCAACTAGCGTCTCCTACGAGCAGTACTTC; CDR3: CAISGIATSVSYEQYF
J: TRBJ2-1; size: -; D: TRBD1; V: TRBV28; DNA: TGTGCCAGCAGTTTATTCGGGACAGGGCCTACCAAGGGGGACAATGAGCAGTTCTTC; CDR3: CASSLFGTGPTKGDNEQFF
J: TRBJ1-1; size: few; D: TRBD1; V: TRBV30; DNA: TGTGCCTGGAGCCCTCGGGACAGCGGCACTGAAGCTTTCTTT; CDR3: CAWSPRDSGTEAFF
J: TRBJ2-1; size: -; D: -; V: TRBV4-3; DNA: TGCGCCAGCAGCCAAGAAGCTGGCTCTCTAGCTAATGTCTATGAGCAGTTCTTC; CDR3: CASSQEAGSLANVYEQFF
J: TRBJ2-1; size: -; D: TRBD2; V: TRBV5-1; DNA: TGCGCCAGCAGCCCCCTTAGCGGGGCCAGCTCCTACAATGAGCAGTTCTTC; CDR3: CASSPLSGASSYNEQFF
J: TRBJ2-3; size: -; D: -; V: TRBV7-3; DNA: TGTGCCAGCAGCTTGGTCGGGACTAGCACAGATACGCAGTATTTT; CDR3: CASSLVGTSTDTQYF
J: TRBJ2-7; size: -; D: TRBD1; V: TRBV9; DNA: TGTGCCAGCAGCGTAGGGACAGGAGCTTACGAGCAGTACTTC; CDR3: CASSVGTGAYEQYF
J: TRBJ2-5; size: -; D: -; V: TRBV9; DNA: TGTGCCAGCAGCGTAGGGACTACCCAAGAGACCCAGTACTTC; CDR3: CASSVGTTQETQYF
J: TRBJ1-6; size: few; D: TRBD1; V: TRBV7-9; DNA: TGTGCCAGCAGCGTGACGACAGGGCGCTCACCCCTCCACTTT; CDR3: CASSVTTGRSPLHF